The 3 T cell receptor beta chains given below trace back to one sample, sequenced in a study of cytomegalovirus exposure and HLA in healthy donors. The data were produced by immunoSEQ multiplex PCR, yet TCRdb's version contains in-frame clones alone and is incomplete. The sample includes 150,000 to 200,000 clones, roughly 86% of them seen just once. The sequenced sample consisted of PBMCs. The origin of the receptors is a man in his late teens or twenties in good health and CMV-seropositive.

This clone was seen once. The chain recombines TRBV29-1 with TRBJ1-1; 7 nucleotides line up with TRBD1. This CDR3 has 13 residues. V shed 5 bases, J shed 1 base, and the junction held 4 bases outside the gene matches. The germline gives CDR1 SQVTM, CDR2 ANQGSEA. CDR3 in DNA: TGCAGCGTTTGCGGGACAGCGAACACTGAAGCTTTCTTT. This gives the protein CSVCGTANTEAFF. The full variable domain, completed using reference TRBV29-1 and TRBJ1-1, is SAVISQKPSRDICQRGTSLTIQCQVDSQVTMMFWYRQQPGQSLTLIATANQGSEATYESGFVIDKFPISRPNLTFSTLTVSNMSPEDSSIYLCSVCGTANTEAFFGQGTRLTVV.

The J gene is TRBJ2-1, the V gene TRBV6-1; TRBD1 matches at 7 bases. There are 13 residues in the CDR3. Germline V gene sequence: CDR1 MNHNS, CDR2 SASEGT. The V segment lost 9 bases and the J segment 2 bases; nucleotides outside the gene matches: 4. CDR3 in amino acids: CARATGTYNEQFF. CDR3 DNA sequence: TGTGCCAGAGCGACAGGGACCTACAATGAGCAGTTCTTC.

The CDR3 DNA reads TGTGCCAGCAGTGAACCCCCCAGGGTTGCTAATGAAAAACTGTTTTTT. It codes for CASSEPPRVANEKLFF. J is TRBJ1-4 and V is TRBV6-1; a weak D match, TRBD1 (5 bases). V lost 2 bases to trimming and J lost 3 bases, with 13 bases between them. CDR3 length equals 16 residues. Germline CDR1 MNHNS, CDR2 SASEGT.